This passage covers 3 T cell receptor beta chains from one sample sequenced in a study of Ad26.COV2.S vaccination and SARS-CoV-2 variants. Treatment: 15 to 20 received Ad26.COV2.S at low or high dose, single or two shots; roughly 5 received placebo; per-sample allocation not given. Specimens were obtained on day 63 following the first vaccine or placebo injection. Here immunoSEQ multiplex PCR was the method, and the copy in TCRdb shows in-frame clones only, minus some. The table includes 320,000 or so clones, 75% to 90% detected once. This sample comprised peripheral blood, obtained in a trial of Ad26.COV2.S vaccine versus placebo. The receptors derive from a person between 18 and 65 years old who received the Ad26.COV2.S COVID-19 vaccine or a placebo.

The chain links TRBV19 to TRBJ1-5, with 9 bases matching TRBD1. The J segment lost 6 bases and the V segment lost 3 bases, leaving 3 bases of the junction unmatched. Germline V gives CDR1 LNHDA, CDR2 SQIVND (reference sequence). This CDR3 is 14 amino acids long. CDR3 sequence: CASSMGQGRQPQHF. The CDR3, as DNA: TGTGCCAGTAGTATGGGACAGGGACGTCAGCCCCAGCATTTT.

The V and J genes are TRBV21-1 and TRBJ1-2. TRBV21-1 is designated a pseudogene. The CDR3 is made up of 11 amino acids. DNA of the CDR3: TGTGCCAGCAGCAACGGGGAAGGCTACACCTTC. Its translation: CASSNGEGYTF.

The rearrangement joins TRBV10-2 to TRBJ1-1; no clear D gene. Germline CDR1 is WSHSY and CDR2 is SAAADI. CDR3 length: 10 residues. The V gene lost 6 bases and the J gene lost 1 base, with 0 bases spanning the gap. CDR3 region: CASRNTEAFF. The CDR3 nucleotides read TGCGCCAGCAGGAACACTGAAGCTTTCTTT.